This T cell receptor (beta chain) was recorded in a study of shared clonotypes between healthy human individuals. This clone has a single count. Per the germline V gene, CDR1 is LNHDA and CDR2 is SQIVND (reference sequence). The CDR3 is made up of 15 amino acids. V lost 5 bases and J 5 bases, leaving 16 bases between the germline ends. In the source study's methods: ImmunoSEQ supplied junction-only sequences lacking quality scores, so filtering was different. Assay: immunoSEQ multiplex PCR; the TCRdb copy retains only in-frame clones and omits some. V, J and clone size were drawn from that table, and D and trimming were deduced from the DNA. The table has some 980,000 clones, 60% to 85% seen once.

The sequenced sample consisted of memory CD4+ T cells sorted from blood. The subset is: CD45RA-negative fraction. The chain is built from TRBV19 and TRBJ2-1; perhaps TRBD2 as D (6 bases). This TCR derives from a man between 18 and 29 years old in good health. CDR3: CASSSRTITHNEQFF. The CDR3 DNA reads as TGTGCCAGTAGTTCCCGGACTATCACCCACAATGAGCAGTTCTTC.